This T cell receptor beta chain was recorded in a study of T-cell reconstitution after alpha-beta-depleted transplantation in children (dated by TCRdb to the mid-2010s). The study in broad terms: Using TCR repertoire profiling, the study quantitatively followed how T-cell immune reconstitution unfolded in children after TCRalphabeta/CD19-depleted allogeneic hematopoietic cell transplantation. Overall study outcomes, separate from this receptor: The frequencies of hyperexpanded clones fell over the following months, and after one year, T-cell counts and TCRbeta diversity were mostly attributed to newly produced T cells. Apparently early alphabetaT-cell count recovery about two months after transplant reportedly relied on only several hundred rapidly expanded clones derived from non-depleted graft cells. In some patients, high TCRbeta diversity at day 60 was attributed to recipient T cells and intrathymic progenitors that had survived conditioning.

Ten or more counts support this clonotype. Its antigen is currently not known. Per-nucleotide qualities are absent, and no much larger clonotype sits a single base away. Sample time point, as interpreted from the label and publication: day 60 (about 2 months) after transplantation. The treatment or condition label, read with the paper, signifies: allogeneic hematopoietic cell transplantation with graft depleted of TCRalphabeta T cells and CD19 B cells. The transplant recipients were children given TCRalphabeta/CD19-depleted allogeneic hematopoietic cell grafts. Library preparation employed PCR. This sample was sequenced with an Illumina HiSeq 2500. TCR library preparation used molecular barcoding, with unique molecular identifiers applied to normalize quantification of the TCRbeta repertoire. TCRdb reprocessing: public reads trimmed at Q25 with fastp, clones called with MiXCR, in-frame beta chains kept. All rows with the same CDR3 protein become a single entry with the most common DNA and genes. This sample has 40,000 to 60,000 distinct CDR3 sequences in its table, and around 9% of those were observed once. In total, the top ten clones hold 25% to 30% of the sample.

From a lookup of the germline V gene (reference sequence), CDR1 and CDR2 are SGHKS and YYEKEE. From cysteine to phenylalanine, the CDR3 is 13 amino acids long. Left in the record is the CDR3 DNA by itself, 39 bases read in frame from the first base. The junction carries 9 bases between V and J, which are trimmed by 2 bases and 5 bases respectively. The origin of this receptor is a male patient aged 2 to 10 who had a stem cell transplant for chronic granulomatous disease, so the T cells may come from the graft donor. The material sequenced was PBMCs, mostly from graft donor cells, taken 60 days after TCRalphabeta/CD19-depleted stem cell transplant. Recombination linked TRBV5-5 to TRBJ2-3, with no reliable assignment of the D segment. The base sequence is TGTGCCAGCAGCTTACCCCGGAGAGATACGCAGTATTTT. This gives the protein CASSLPRRDTQYF.